The TCR beta chain described here comes from a study of CD8 T cells in Susac syndrome. V lost 3 bases and J lost 0; bases outside the gene matches: 8. The CDR3 extends over 16 amino acids. Germline V gene data show CDR1 as SGHNT and CDR2 as YYREEE (reference sequence). Random hexamers primed reverse transcription of about 0.5 to 1 ug RNA. MiXCR, run by TCRdb on the immunoSEQ multiplex PCR reads, gives a single entry per CDR3 protein. In the table there are 70,000 to 100,000 distinct CDR3 sequences, 96% of which are singletons. The TCR originated in a human donor with Susac syndrome. The chain employs TRBV5-4 and TRBJ1-1; 7 bases align to TRBD1. The sequenced sample was CD8+ T cells from PBMCs. The chain's CDR3 is CASSSDRVGVNTEAFF. CDR3 nucleotides: TGTGCCAGCAGCTCCGACAGGGTGGGAGTGAACACTGAAGCTTTCTTT.